Listed here are 17 T cell receptor beta chains from one sample, sequenced in a study of T cell responses to AZD1222 COVID-19 vaccine. Produced via immunoSEQ multiplex PCR; TCRdb's table is partial and in-frame only. This sample has 150,000 to 200,000 clones, with around nine tenths found just once. The sequences come from peripheral blood, collected on day 0 of AZD1222 vaccination. All receptors come from an adult in good health.

The chain links TRBV2 to TRBJ2-1; TRBD1 matches at 9 bases. Germline V gene lookup returns CDR1 SNHLY and CDR2 FYNNEI. The CDR3 runs 15 residues. V lost 6 bases to trimming and J lost 6 bases; unmatched junction nucleotides: 9. The CDR3 sequence: CASREPGTGFNEQFF. The CDR3 DNA is TGTGCCAGCAGGGAGCCCGGGACAGGGTTCAATGAGCAGTTCTTC.

The CDR3 is CASSPGTSNYGYTF. CDR3 sequence (DNA): TGTGCCAGCAGTCCCGGGACAAGTAACTATGGCTACACCTTC. This chain links TRBV27 with TRBJ1-2, with a weak D call TRBD1 (6 bases). The CDR3 runs to 14 residues. Trimming pared 5 bases from V and 1 base from J, leaving 11 bases between. Germline CDR1 reads MNHEY; CDR2 reads SMNVEV (reference sequence).

This chain uses TRBV14 with TRBJ2-7; 16 bases are a match to TRBD2. The CDR3 has 16 residues. Germline CDR1 is SGHDN and CDR2 is FVKESK. V gave up 4 bases and J gave up 9 bases; unmatched junction bases: 9. DNA of the CDR3: TGTGCCAGCAGCCCGGGACTAGCGGGGGGGGGCGTCGGGCAGTACTTC. Protein sequence: CASSPGLAGGGVGQYF.

V is TRBV6-5 and J is TRBJ1-4; D is ambiguous. There are 13 residues in the CDR3. Per germline, CDR1 MNHEY and CDR2 SVGAGI. V was trimmed by 2 bases and J by 5 bases, leaving 6 bases between them. Here the CDR3 DNA reads TGTGCCAGCAGTTACGGATTAAATGAAAAACTGTTTTTT. It codes for CASSYGLNEKLFF.

CDR3: CASGTRDRYGYTF. The CDR3 DNA sequence: TGTGCCAGCGGAACAAGGGACCGCTATGGCTACACCTTC. J is TRBJ1-2 and V is TRBV27; D might be TRBD1 (5 bases). The CDR3 contains 13 residues. Germline assignment: CDR1 MNHEY and CDR2 SMNVEV (reference sequence). Trimming took off 8 bases at V and 4 bases at J, with 14 bases between the two ends.

This chain joins TRBV25-1 and TRBJ1-5, with D unclear. The CDR3 has 13 residues. Trimming shortened V by 4 bases and J by 7 bases, and 11 bases separated the two germline ends. Germline values: CDR1 MGHDK, CDR2 SYGVNS. CDR3 bases: TGTGCCAGCAGTGGGGGTGGATTGCAGCCCCAGCATTTT. It translates to CASSGGGLQPQHF.

This rearrangement joins TRBV4-2 to TRBJ1-4; D might be TRBD1 (6 bases). V gave up 1 base and J gave up 5 bases, with 17 bases separating them. Germline CDR1 reads LGHNA; CDR2 reads YNFKEQ. This CDR3 region has 17 residues. The chain's CDR3 is CASSQGGQARVNEKLFF. The CDR3 DNA reads TGTGCCAGCAGCCAAGGGGGGCAGGCCCGGGTGAATGAAAAACTGTTTTTT.

In its sample, this clone was seen once. The chain couples TRBV5-5 to TRBJ2-6; TRBD2 aligns across 8 bases. The trim removed 4 bases at V and 5 bases at J, leaving 8 bases unmatched. CDR3 length: 16 amino acids. CDR1 is SGHKS, CDR2 YYEKEE, per germline (reference sequence). The CDR3, as DNA: TGTGCCAGCAGCCCAGCAGCGGGGGCCAGGGCCAACGTCCTGACTTTC. Amino acid sequence: CASSPAAGARANVLTF.

The chain couples TRBV7-2 to TRBJ2-2, with 9 bases lining up with TRBD2. V shed 0 bases and J 6 bases; nucleotides not matched to a gene: 5. Germline V lookup: CDR1 SGHTA, CDR2 FQGNSA. This CDR3 contains 16 residues. CDR3 protein: CASSLALRGGPGELFF. The CDR3 nucleotides read TGTGCCAGCAGCTTAGCTCTGCGGGGGGGCCCCGGGGAGCTGTTTTTT.

J is TRBJ2-7 and V is TRBV3-1 (or the pseudogene TRBV3-2); 7 nucleotides match TRBD2. J gave up 2 bases and V 1 base, and 2 bases lay outside the gene matches. The CDR3 totals 14 residues. The germline V gene encodes CDR1 LGHDT and CDR2 YNNKEL (reference sequence). The CDR3 bases are TGTGCCAGCAGCCAAGGGGAGGGGCCCTACGAGCAGTACTTC. It translates to CASSQGEGPYEQYF.

This rearrangement joins TRBV29-1 to TRBJ1-1; 7 nucleotides align to TRBD1. V shed 5 bases and J 10 bases; nucleotides not matched to a gene: 4. This CDR3 has 10 amino acids. In germline, CDR1 is SQVTM, CDR2 ANQGSEA. The CDR3: CSVWGQSAFF. The CDR3 nucleotides are TGCAGCGTTTGGGGACAGTCAGCTTTCTTT.

This chain links TRBV4-2 with TRBJ2-3, with 9 bases matching TRBD2. The junction had 6 bases not matched to a gene; V was cut back by 0 bases and J by 2 bases. CDR3 length: 17 amino acids. CDR1 and CDR2 from the germline V gene are LGHNA and YNFKEQ. CDR3 amino acids: CASSQEVAGDPTDTQYF. As DNA, the CDR3 is TGTGCCAGCAGCCAAGAAGTAGCGGGGGACCCCACAGATACGCAGTATTTT.

The V call is TRBV9, the J call TRBJ2-3, with 16 positions matching TRBD2. CDR1 SGDLS and CDR2 YYNGEE come from the germline V gene. CDR3 size: 18 residues. With V trimmed by 4 bases and J by 3 bases, 8 bases remained unmatched. CDR3 protein: CASSPSGTSGGGTDTQYF. DNA for the CDR3: TGTGCCAGCAGCCCAAGTGGGACTAGCGGGGGGGGAACAGATACGCAGTATTTT.

This chain connects TRBV7-3 to TRBJ2-6; 10 bases are a match to TRBD1. From germline, CDR1 is SGHTA and CDR2 FQGTGA. V gave up 3 bases and J gave up 0 bases; unmatched junction bases: 8. The CDR3 totals 19 residues. The CDR3 is CASSFGPGQGSSGANVLTF. The CDR3 DNA sequence: TGTGCCAGCAGCTTCGGTCCGGGACAGGGGAGCTCTGGGGCCAACGTCCTGACTTTC.

This chain connects TRBV5-4 to TRBJ2-3, with D possibly being TRBD2 (6 bases). The germline gives CDR1 SGHNT, CDR2 YYREEE (reference sequence). Trimming removed 4 bases from V and 4 bases from J, with 13 bases in between. CDR3 size: 14 residues. Here the CDR3 DNA reads TGTGCCAGCAGCGCCGGAGGGTTCCCAGATACGCAGTATTTT. Its protein product is CASSAGGFPDTQYF.

The chain links TRBV6-5 to TRBJ2-1; possible D gene TRBD2, 7 bases. Germline assignment: CDR1 MNHEY and CDR2 SVGAGI. Trimming removed 8 bases from V and 8 bases from J, with 19 bases in between. The CDR3 spans 14 residues. CDR3 nucleotide sequence: TGTGCCAGCTGGGGGGCGGGGGCTGGGTATGAGCAGTTCTTC. Translation: CASWGAGAGYEQFF.

The chain recombines TRBV5-4 with TRBJ2-1, with D possibly matching TRBD2 (6 bases). Trimming cost V 4 bases and J 4 bases, with 18 bases left between them. The CDR3 length is 16 residues. Germline V gene data show CDR1 as SGHNT and CDR2 as YYREEE (reference sequence). The CDR3 nucleotides read TGTGCCAGCAGCGGGCGTGGAGGGGCTAAGTACAATGAGCAGTTCTTC. Translated, it gives CASSGRGGAKYNEQFF.